This TCR beta chain is from a study of cytomegalovirus exposure and HLA in healthy donors. Study information: An early release of data contained tens of millions of unique TCRs, which came from HLA-typed donors.

This clone was observed once. Its antigen is as yet unknown. Study findings and constraints: When analyzed later, the rates of TCR association showed variation by HLA locus, with DRB1 the most and HLA-C the fewest.

Germline assignment: CDR1 SGHVS and CDR2 FQNEAQ. Trimming stripped 1 base from V and 6 bases from J, with 9 bases between. The CDR3 is 13 amino acids. PCR employed 60 Vbeta and 13 Jbeta primers. In the source study's methods: Some 12 million shared chains were among the 60 million to 80 million unique TCR beta chains that a later analysis counted. Profiled with immunoSEQ multiplex PCR; TCRdb holds only in-frame clones, not every one. V and J calls and clone size follow that table, whereas D and trimming were derived from the DNA. The sample consists of 130,000 or so clones, roughly 85% of them appearing once.

This receptor was identified in a woman in her twenties or thirties in good health and CMV-seropositive. The sample was PBMCs. V is TRBV7-8 and J is TRBJ1-2; no firm D call. The CDR3 region is CASSLGQADGYTF. The CDR3, as DNA: TGTGCCAGCAGCTTAGGGCAGGCTGATGGCTACACCTTC. Based on the CDR3 plus reference TRBV7-8 and TRBJ1-2, the full variable domain is GAGVSQSPRYKVAKRGQDVALRCDPISGHVSLFWYQQALGQGPEFLTYFQNEAQLDKSGLPSDRFFAERPEGSVSTLKIQRTQQEDSAVYLCASSLGQADGYTFGSGTRLTVV.